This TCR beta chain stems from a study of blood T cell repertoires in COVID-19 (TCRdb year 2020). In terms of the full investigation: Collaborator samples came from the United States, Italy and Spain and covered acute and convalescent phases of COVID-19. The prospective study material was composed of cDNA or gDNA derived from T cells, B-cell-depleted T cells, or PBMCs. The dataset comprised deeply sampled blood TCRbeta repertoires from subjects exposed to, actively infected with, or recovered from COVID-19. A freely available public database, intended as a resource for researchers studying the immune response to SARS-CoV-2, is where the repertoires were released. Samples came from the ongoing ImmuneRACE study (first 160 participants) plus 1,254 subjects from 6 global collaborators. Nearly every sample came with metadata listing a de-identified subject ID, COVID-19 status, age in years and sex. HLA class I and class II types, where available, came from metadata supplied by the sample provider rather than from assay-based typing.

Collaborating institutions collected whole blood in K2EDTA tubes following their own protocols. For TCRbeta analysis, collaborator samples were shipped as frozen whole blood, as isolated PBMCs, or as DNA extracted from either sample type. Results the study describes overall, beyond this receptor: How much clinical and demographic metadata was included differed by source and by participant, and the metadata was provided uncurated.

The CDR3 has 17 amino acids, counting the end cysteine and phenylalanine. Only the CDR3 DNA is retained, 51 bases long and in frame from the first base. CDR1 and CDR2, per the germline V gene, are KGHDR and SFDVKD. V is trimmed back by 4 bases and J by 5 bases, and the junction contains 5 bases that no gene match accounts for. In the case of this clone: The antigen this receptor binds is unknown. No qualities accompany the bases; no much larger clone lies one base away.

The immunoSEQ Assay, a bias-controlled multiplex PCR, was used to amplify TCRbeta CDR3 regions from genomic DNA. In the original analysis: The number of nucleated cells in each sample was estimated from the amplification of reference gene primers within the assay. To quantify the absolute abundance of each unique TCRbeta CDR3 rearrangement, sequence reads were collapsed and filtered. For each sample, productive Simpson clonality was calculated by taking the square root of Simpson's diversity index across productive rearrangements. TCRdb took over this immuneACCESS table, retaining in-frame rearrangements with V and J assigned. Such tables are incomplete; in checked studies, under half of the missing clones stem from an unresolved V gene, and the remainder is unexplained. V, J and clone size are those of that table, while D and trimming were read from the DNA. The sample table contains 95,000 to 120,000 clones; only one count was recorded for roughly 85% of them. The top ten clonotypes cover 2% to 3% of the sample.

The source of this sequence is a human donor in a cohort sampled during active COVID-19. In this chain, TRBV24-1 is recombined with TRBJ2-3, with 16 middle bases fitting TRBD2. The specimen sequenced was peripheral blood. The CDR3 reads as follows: CATSEGTSGGAIDTQYF. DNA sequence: TGTGCCACCAGTGAGGGGACTAGCGGGGGGGCGATAGATACGCAGTATTTT.